The TCR beta chain under discussion was sequenced for a study of regulatory T cells in long-lasting Graves disease (dated by TCRdb to 2020 to 2022). As for the study more broadly: Newly diagnosed Graves' disease patients had taken antithyroid drugs for less than 3 months. This study used TCR sequencing and RNA sequencing of peripheral blood to compare persistent Graves' disease patients against newly diagnosed Graves' disease patients. The study was registered as a clinical trial and conducted in China. TCR sequencing covered about 13 persistent and approximately 20 newly diagnosed Graves' disease patients, some 33 samples in total. Beyond this particular receptor, the publication reports: Sequencing and analysis were restricted to the TCR beta chain. Compared with newly diagnosed patients, patients with persistent Graves' disease had lower TCR Shannon entropy and fewer highly expanded clones, which suggests clonal expansion. Persistent disease showed preferential use of TRBV28, TRBJ1-2 and TRBJ2-5, whereas newly diagnosed disease favored TRBV20-1 and TRBJ2-1. Only peripheral blood was studied, because thyroid tissue, the primary lesion, was inaccessible. Patients with persistent disease shared more public clonotypes (about 2,500) than newly diagnosed patients did (approximately 990). The small sample size was acknowledged by the authors as a limitation that may reduce accuracy.

This clonotype was counted ten times or more. The antigen this receptor binds is unknown. Base qualities were left out, and no much larger clone turns up one base away. The CDR3 has 15 amino acids, counting the end cysteine and phenylalanine. Of the read, only the CDR3 DNA is kept; its 45 bases are in frame from base 1. V lost 6 bases and J lost 8 bases, and the count of bases not matched to a germline gene is 8. The library came from multiplex PCR. The instrument given in TCRdb is Illumina HiSeq 4000. To build TCR beta libraries, CDR3 regions were amplified by Arm-PCR using iRepertoire HTBI primers. PCR products were gel purified before sequencing. Regarding the original processing steps: Across samples, 60 to 70 TRBV and 15 or so TRBJ segments were identified and used for gene usage analysis of CDR3 amino acid clonotypes. Filtered high-quality paired reads were merged into contigs using COPE and FqMerger. BLAST was used to align contigs to the IMGT TRBV, TRBD and TRBJ reference genes, and CDR3 was defined following IMGT. Any clonotype with a frequency above 0.1% was counted as a highly expanded clone. Shannon entropy was used to measure repertoire diversity, and the Gini coefficient was used to measure V-J evenness. A clonotype found in more than one individual was treated as public. TCRdb's own reprocessing of the public reads used fastp at Q25 and MiXCR and kept productive beta chains. For every CDR3 protein sequence, its rows merge into one entry that carries the most common genes and DNA. The V and J calls reflect TCRdb's pipeline rather than the authors' work. This sample is represented by roughly 500,000 distinct CDR3 sequences; around an eighth of them were singletons. Roughly 10% of the sample comes from the top ten.

Per the publication, the time point label means: newly diagnosed GD, antithyroid drugs for less than 3 months. RNA was extracted from PBMCs in TRIzol for both TCR sequencing and RNA sequencing. The diagnosis of Graves' disease was made according to American Thyroid Association guidelines. The patients came from an endocrinology department in Xi'an, China. Each patient gave approximately 10 milliliters of peripheral blood, collected in an EDTA anticoagulant tube. Ficoll Paque Plus density gradient separation was used to isolate PBMCs, and no additional T cell sorting was done. An Agilent 2100 Bioanalyzer and agarose gel were used to assess RNA quality, and a NanoDrop 2000 was used to measure RNA concentration. In addition, the sample was reused for a study of T cells in Graves' hyperthyroidism and ophthalmopathy. As that second paper reports: A patient counted as having stable Graves' hyperthyroidism if no progression to ophthalmopathy occurred over 18 months of follow-up. The hyperthyroidism patients were between 18 and 65 years old and newly diagnosed, with a disease duration of less than 2 months. Exclusion was applied to patients with uncontrolled infections, other autoimmune diseases, pregnancy or lactation. Diagnoses were established on the basis of clinical symptoms, serum thyroxine and TRAb, thyroid ultrasound, and orbital computed tomography. A first-round RT-PCR of the TCR CDR3 used the HTBI primer set with the Qiagen OneStep RT-PCR kit. Most expanded thyroid clonotypes (frequency above 0.001) were also found in blood, which suggests that blood repertoires may mirror thyroid immune responses. Ophthalmopathy was separated from stable hyperthyroidism by a 13 V-J signature model, with approximately 86% sensitivity and approximately 81% specificity obtained in cross-validation and 80%/75% obtained in testing. In validation, the model predicted progression to ophthalmopathy a median of around 6.5 months before onset, with approximately 70% sensitivity and about 75% specificity. A discovery cohort of 95 to 100 patients, 43 with Graves' ophthalmopathy and approximately 57 with stable Graves' hyperthyroidism, was used to find distinguishing TCR V-J signatures. An independent validation cohort of 18 to 20 hyperthyroidism patients and about 16 patients who later progressed to ophthalmopathy tested prospective prediction of ophthalmopathy. For training and testing, the 100 patients in the discovery cohort were randomly divided in a 7:3 ratio. In over five Graves' hyperthyroidism patients, the study also compared T-cell repertoires from thyroid tissue with T-cell repertoires from blood. After sampling, hyperthyroidism patients received methimazole starting at 30 mg daily, and ophthalmopathy patients received high-dose intravenous methylprednisolone. The libraries were constructed in a second round of multiplex PCR and then size-selected and purified. Sequencing of the libraries was done on an Illumina HiSeq2000 using paired-end 100 bp reads. SOAPnuke was used to process the raw data, with reads discarded if the reads contained adapters or uncalled bases, had a mean Phred below 15, or lacked an exact constant-primer or identifier match. High-quality paired reads were merged using COPE v1.2.5, and each unique nucleotide sequence was defined as a clonotype. MiTCR v1.1 was used to align the clonotypes against IMGT TRBV, TRBD and TRBJ reference segments. The analysis was restricted to V-J combinations with a frequency above 0.0001, which together covered 99.2% of the repertoires. A TCS score was defined as the ratio between F50 (clonal expansion) and ExV (chaos), using BLOSUM62-based TCRdist between CDR3 peptides within each V-J. Welch's t-statistics and random forest reduced 514 V-J features to roughly 13, which were used in a naive Bayes classifier (R e1071). No statistical method was used to fix the sample size in advance, and group allocation was not hidden from the investigators. According to the paper, TCR Vbeta CDR3 sequencing was carried out on 135 peripheral blood samples, which came from fewer than 50 ophthalmopathy, about 75 hyperthyroidism and roughly 17 progressor patients.

The sample here was peripheral blood mononuclear cells (PBMCs), taken at new diagnosis, from a patient treated with antithyroid drugs. This clonotype originated in a man younger than 40 with Graves disease. Donor details come from another sample of the same person, matched by shared clones. The chain was built from TRBV12-3 or TRBV12-4 and TRBJ2-1, with TRBD2 identical over 12 junction bases. For the CDR3, the sequence is CASSYSSGGGHEQFF. DNA sequence: TGTGCCAGCAGCTACTCTAGCGGGGGGGGGCATGAGCAGTTCTTC.